The present T cell receptor beta chain was sequenced within a study of blood T cells in healthy people across ages. Findings and limits, study-wide: Long-lived donors carried more naive CD4+ cells and greater diversity than aged donors. The authors considered diversity estimates from one million T cells to be underestimates. Roughly linear age-related decline in beta diversity appeared, significant by age about 40.

There are 16 residues in the CDR3. The V gene's germline CDR1 is DFQATT and CDR2 SNEGSKA (reference sequence). The V and J ends lost 6 bases and 7 bases, in that order; junction bases with no gene match: 20. Using a J-beta primer mix together with a sample-barcoded 5' primer, a second PCR was run for roughly 7 to 12 cycles. TCRdb re-called the 5' RACE reads through MiXCR, storing one row per CDR3 protein. The table records roughly 800,000 distinct CDR3 sequences, about 37% of them present only once. Only a few counts were recorded for this clonotype. Its antigen remains unknown. Specimen: blood. The chain links TRBV20-1 to TRBJ1-1, with 7 bases identical to TRBD1. The source is a man aged 18 to 30 in good health. The CDR3 bases are TGCAGTGCGGACCCTGTGGACAGGTCCGGGAGTATTGAAGCTTTCTTT. Translating it yields CSADPVDRSGSIEAFF.